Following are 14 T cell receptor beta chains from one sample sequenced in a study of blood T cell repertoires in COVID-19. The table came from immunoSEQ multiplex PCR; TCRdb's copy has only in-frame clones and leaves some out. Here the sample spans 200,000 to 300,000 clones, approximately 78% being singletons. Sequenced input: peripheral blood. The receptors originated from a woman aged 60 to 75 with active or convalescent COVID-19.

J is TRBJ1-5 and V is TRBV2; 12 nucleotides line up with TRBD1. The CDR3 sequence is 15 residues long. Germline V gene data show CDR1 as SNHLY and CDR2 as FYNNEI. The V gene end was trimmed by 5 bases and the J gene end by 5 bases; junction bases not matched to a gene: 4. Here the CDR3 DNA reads TGTGCCAGCAGTAGCGGGACAGGGGGCCATCAGCCCCAGCATTTT. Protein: CASSSGTGGHQPQHF.

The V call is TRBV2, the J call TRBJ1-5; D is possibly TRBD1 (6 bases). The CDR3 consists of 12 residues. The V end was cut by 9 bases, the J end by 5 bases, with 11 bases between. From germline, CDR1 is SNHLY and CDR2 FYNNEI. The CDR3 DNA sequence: TGTGCCAGTTCGGGGGGGCATCAGCCCCAGCATTTT. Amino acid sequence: CASSGGHQPQHF.

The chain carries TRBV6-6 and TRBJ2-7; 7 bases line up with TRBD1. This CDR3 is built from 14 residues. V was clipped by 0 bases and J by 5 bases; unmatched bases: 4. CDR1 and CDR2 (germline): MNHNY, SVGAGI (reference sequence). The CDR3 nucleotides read TGTGCCAGCAGTTACTCAACAGGGGAAAACGAGCAGTACTTC. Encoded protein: CASSYSTGENEQYF.

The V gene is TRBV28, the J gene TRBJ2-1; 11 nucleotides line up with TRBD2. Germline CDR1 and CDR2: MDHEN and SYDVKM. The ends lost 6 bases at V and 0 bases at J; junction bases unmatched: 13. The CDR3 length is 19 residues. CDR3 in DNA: TGTGCCAGCAGGCCCCTCGGGACTAGCGGAATTAGCTCCTACAATGAGCAGTTCTTC. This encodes CASRPLGTSGISSYNEQFF.

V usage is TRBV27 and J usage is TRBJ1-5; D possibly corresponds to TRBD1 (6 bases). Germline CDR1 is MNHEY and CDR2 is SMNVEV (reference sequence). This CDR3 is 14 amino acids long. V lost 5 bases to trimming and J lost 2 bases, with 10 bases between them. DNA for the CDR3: TGTGCCAGCAGTCCTCCAGGGGGCAATCAGCCCCAGCATTTT. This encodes CASSPPGGNQPQHF.

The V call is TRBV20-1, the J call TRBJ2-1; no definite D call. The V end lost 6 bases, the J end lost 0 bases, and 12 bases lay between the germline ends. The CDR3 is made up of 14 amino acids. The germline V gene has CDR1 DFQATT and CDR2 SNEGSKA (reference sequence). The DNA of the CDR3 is TGCAGTGCCAGTTCGAGAAGCTCCTACAATGAGCAGTTCTTC. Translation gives CSASSRSSYNEQFF.

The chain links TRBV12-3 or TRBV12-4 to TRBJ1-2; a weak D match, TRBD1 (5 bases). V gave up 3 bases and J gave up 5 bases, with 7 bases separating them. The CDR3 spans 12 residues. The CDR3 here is CASSLGPYGYTF. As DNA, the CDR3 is TGTGCCAGCAGTTTGGGGCCGTATGGCTACACCTTC.

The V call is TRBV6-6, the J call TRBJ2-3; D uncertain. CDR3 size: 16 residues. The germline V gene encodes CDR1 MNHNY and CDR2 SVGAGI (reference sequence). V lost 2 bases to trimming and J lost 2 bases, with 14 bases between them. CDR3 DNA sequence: TGTGCCAGCAGTTACCCGACGGGTCCGAACACAGATACGCAGTATTTT. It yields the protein CASSYPTGPNTDTQYF.

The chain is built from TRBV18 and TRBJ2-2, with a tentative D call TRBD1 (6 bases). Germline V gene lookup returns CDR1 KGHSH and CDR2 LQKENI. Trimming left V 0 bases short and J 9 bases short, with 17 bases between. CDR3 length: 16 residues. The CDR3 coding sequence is TGTGCCAGCTCACCACCGGTAGCAGGGGCAACCCGGGAGCTGTTTTTT. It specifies CASSPPVAGATRELFF.

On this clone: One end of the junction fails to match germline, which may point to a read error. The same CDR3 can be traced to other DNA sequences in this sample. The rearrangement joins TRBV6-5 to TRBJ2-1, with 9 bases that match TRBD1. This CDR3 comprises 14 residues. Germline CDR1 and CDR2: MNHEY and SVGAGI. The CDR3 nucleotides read TGTGCCAGCAGGTGGACAGGGGAATGGAATGAACAGTTCTTC. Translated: CASRWTGEWNEQFF.

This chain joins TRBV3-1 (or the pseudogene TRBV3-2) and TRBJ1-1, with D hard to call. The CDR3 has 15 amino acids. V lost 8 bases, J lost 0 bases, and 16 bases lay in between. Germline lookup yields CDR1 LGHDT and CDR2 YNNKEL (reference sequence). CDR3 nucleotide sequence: TGTGCCAGCTCGGCCCGGGGTATTATGAACACTGAAGCTTTCTTT. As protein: CASSARGIMNTEAFF.

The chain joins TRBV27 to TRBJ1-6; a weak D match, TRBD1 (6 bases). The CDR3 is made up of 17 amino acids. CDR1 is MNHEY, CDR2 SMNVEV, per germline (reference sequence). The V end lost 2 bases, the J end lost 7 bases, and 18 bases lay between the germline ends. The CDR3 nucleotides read TGTGCCAGCAGTTTAAGTCGACAGGTGGGGCACAATTCACCCCTCCACTTT. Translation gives CASSLSRQVGHNSPLHF.

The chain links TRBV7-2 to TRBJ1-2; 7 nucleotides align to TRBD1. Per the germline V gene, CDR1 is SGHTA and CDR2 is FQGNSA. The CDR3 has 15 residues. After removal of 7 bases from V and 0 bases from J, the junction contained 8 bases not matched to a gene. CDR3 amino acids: CASTVRRGPNYGYTF. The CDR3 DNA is TGTGCCAGCACCGTCCGGAGGGGGCCTAACTATGGCTACACCTTC.

In DNA form, the CDR3 reads TGTGCCAGCAGTTCCTGGACAGGGGGCCCATACGAGCAGTACTTC. The encoded protein is CASSSWTGGPYEQYF. The chain employs TRBV6-5 and TRBJ2-7; the match to TRBD1 covers 11 bases. V gave up 4 bases and J gave up 4 bases; unmatched junction bases: 6. There are 15 residues in the CDR3. The germline V gene has CDR1 MNHEY and CDR2 SVGAGI.